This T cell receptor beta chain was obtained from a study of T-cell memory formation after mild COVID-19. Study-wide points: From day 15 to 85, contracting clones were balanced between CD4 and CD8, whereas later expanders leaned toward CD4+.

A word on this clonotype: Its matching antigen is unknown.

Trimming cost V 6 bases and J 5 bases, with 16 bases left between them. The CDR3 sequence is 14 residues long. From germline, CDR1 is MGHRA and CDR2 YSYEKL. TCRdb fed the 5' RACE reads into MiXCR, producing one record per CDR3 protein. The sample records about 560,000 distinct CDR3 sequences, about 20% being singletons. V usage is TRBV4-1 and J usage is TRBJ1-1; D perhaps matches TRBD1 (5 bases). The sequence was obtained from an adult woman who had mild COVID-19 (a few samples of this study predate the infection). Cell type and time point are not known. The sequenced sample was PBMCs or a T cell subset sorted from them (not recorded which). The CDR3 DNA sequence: TGCGCCAGCAGGATCGTAGGGGTAGAGACTGAAGCTTTCTTT. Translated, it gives CASRIVGVETEAFF.